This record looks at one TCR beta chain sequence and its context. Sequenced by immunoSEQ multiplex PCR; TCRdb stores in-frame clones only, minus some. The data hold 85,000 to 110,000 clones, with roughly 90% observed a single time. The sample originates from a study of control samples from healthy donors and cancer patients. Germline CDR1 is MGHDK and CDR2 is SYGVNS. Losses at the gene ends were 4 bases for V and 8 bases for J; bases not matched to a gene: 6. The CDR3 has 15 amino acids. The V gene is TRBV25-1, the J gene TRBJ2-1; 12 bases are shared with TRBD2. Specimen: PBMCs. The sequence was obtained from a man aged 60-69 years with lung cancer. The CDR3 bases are TGTGCCAGCAGTGGCTCTAGCGGGGGGGCCGATGAGCAGTTCTTC. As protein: CASSGSSGGADEQFF.